The 16 T cell receptor beta chains listed next were all sequenced from one sample in a study of blood T cell repertoires in COVID-19. Profiling relied on immunoSEQ multiplex PCR, and the TCRdb table lists in-frame clones only, not all of them. This table holds fewer than 60,000 clones, roughly 90% found once. Source material: peripheral blood. The receptors here all came from a human donor in a cohort sampled during active COVID-19.

This clone was observed once. The gene calls are TRBV5-4 and TRBJ2-5; D ambiguous. Deletions cut 9 bases from V and 5 bases from J, with 17 bases between. This CDR3 has 13 amino acids. Per the germline V gene, CDR1 is SGHNT and CDR2 is YYREEE (reference sequence). Here the CDR3 reads CATSTVRRETQYF. Here the CDR3 DNA reads TGTGCCACAAGCACTGTCCGGCGGGAGACCCAGTACTTC.

The J gene is TRBJ1-2, the V gene TRBV6-5; 10 nucleotides agree with TRBD1. The junction had 1 base not matched to a gene; V was cut back by 7 bases and J by 5 bases. CDR1 is MNHEY and CDR2 is SVGAGI in the germline V gene. This CDR3 spans 12 amino acids. The CDR3 is CASTGQGYGYTF. The CDR3 DNA is TGTGCCAGCACGGGACAGGGGTATGGCTACACCTTC.

This chain joins TRBV18 and TRBJ2-1; 8 bases line up with TRBD1. With 0 bases clipped from V and 5 bases from J, the junction kept 9 bases outside the gene matches. The germline V gene encodes CDR1 KGHSH and CDR2 LQKENI. CDR3 length: 17 amino acids. DNA of the CDR3: TGTGCCAGCTCACCACCGAATTCGGACAGGGTTAACAATGAGCAGTTCTTC. Amino acids: CASSPPNSDRVNNEQFF.

V and J are TRBV27 and TRBJ2-7; D might be TRBD1 (7 bases). The V end lost 6 bases, the J end lost 1 base, and 13 bases lay between the germline ends. The V gene's germline CDR1 is MNHEY and CDR2 SMNVEV (reference sequence). The CDR3 extends over 14 amino acids. CDR3 loop: CASRSTGRSYEQYF. CDR3 nucleotides: TGTGCCAGCAGGTCGACAGGGAGGTCCTACGAGCAGTACTTC.

In nucleotides, the CDR3 is TGTGCCATCAGTGAAACCGGACAGGGGTTGGGAGAGACCCAGTACTTC. This translates into CAISETGQGLGETQYF. V and J are TRBV10-3 and TRBJ2-5, with 9 bases matching TRBD1. The length of the CDR3 is 16 residues. The germline gives CDR1 ENHRY, CDR2 SYGVKD. After removal of 3 bases from V and 4 bases from J, the junction contained 9 bases not matched to a gene.

The chain employs TRBV7-6 and TRBJ2-1; 10 nucleotides match TRBD2. Germline-derived CDR1 and CDR2 are SGHVS and FNYEAQ. Trimming cost V 3 bases and J 2 bases; bases outside gene matches: 1. This CDR3 contains 15 residues. The CDR3 spells CASSFSGGAYNEQFF. For the CDR3, the DNA is TGTGCCAGCAGCTTCAGCGGGGGGGCCTACAATGAGCAGTTCTTC.

The V and J genes are TRBV7-2 and TRBJ2-5, with D perhaps TRBD1 (6 bases). V lost 4 bases and J lost 2, with 11 bases in between. The CDR3 consists of 14 residues. CDR1 and CDR2 (germline): SGHTA, FQGNSA. The CDR3 nucleotides are TGTGCCAGCAGCTACCGAAGGGGGCAAGAGACCCAGTACTTC. Translated: CASSYRRGQETQYF.

This clone was seen a few times. The chain combines TRBV2 with TRBJ2-7, with D perhaps TRBD2 (5 bases). The CDR3 loop spans 12 amino acids. The V gene's germline CDR1 is SNHLY and CDR2 FYNNEI. V lost 6 bases and J 2 bases, leaving 8 bases between the germline ends. CDR3 bases: TGTGCCAGCAGGCAGGAGGCCTACGAGCAGTACTTC. Its translation is CASRQEAYEQYF. Full variable domain (missing parts from reference TRBV2 and TRBJ2-7): EPEVTQTPSHQVTQMGQEVILRCVPISNHLYFYWYRQILGQKVEFLVSFYNNEISEKSEIFDDQFSVERPDGSNFTLKIRSTKLEDSAMYFCASRQEAYEQYFGPGTRLTVT.

The chain couples TRBV7-2 to TRBJ1-5, with TRBD1 identical over 8 bases. The CDR3 has 18 residues. The germline V gene has CDR1 SGHTA and CDR2 FQGNSA. V dropped 5 bases and J dropped 1; count of bases not matched to a gene: 13. CDR3 sequence reads: CASSPRVTGGLSNQPQHF. CDR3 coding DNA: TGTGCCAGCAGCCCGAGGGTAACAGGGGGTTTGAGCAATCAGCCCCAGCATTTT. The entire variable domain, with the rest obtained from reference TRBV7-2 and TRBJ1-5, is as follows: GAGVSQSPSNKVTEKGKDVELRCDPISGHTALYWYRQSLGQGLEFLIYFQGNSAPDKSGLPSDRFSAERTGGSVSTLTIQRTQQEDSAVYLCASSPRVTGGLSNQPQHFGDGTRLSIL.

The V call is TRBV29-1, the J call TRBJ2-7; possible D gene TRBD1, 5 bases. Germline V CDR1 and CDR2: SQVTM, ANQGSEA. This CDR3 spans 12 amino acids. The V gene lost 1 base and the J gene lost 6 bases, with 10 bases spanning the gap. The CDR3 nucleotides read TGCAGCGTTGAAGGCGACAGCGTCGAGCAGTACTTC. Translation gives CSVEGDSVEQYF.

The chain is built from TRBV7-2 and TRBJ2-3; D not resolved. Germline values: CDR1 SGHTA, CDR2 FQGNSA. This CDR3 has 15 amino acids. Between the trimmed V and J ends, which lost 4 bases and 2 bases, there was a span of 13 bases. The CDR3 region has the DNA TGTGCCAGCAGCTCGATGGGCCCATACACAGATACGCAGTATTTT. Translated, it gives CASSSMGPYTDTQYF.

This clone was seen once. The rearrangement uses TRBV18 and TRBJ1-1; D unclear. Trimming pared 0 bases from V and 2 bases from J, leaving 7 bases between. Germline CDR1 is KGHSH and CDR2 is LQKENI. The CDR3 runs to 14 residues. CDR3 loop: CASSPPARNTEAFF. DNA for the CDR3: TGTGCCAGCTCACCACCAGCTCGCAACACTGAAGCTTTCTTT.

The rearrangement joins TRBV3-1 (or the pseudogene TRBV3-2) to TRBJ1-2, with TRBD1 matching 8 bases. CDR3 length: 15 residues. The germline V gene encodes CDR1 LGHDT and CDR2 YNNKEL (reference sequence). With 4 bases clipped from V and 2 bases from J, the junction kept 6 bases outside the gene matches. Here the CDR3 reads CASSPAGTGNYGYTF. Written as DNA, the CDR3 is TGTGCCAGCAGCCCAGCCGGGACAGGAAACTATGGCTACACCTTC.

The chain joins TRBV19 to TRBJ2-7, with 11 positions matching TRBD2. J lost 3 bases, V lost 10 bases, and 5 bases had no gene match. The CDR3 runs 13 residues. The germline CDR1 and CDR2 sequences are LNHDA and SQIVND (reference sequence). The CDR3 DNA is TGTGCCACCTCTAGCGGGGGGCACTACGAGCAGTACTTC. It yields the protein CATSSGGHYEQYF.

This rearrangement joins TRBV6-4 to TRBJ2-7; TRBD1 matches 10 bases. Germline trimming cut 4 bases from V and 5 bases from J; bases unmatched to any gene: 5. The CDR3 has 14 residues. Germline V gene sequence: CDR1 MRHNA, CDR2 SNTAGT. CDR3 sequence: CASSGQGASDEQYF. The CDR3 DNA reads as TGTGCCAGCAGTGGACAGGGGGCGTCCGACGAGCAGTACTTC.

V gene TRBV14 combines with J gene TRBJ2-1; 9 nucleotides match TRBD1. With V trimmed by 1 base and J by 3 bases, 7 bases remained unmatched. The V gene's germline CDR1 is SGHDN and CDR2 FVKESK. This CDR3 has 17 amino acids. Here the CDR3 reads CASSQGTNRGLYNEQFF. The CDR3 region has the DNA TGTGCCAGCAGCCAAGGTACCAACAGGGGGCTCTACAATGAGCAGTTCTTC.